Presented here are 18 T cell receptor beta chains from one specimen sequenced in a study of tumor and adjacent non-tumor tissue in lung cancer. Three rounds of nested PCR, following a modified ARM-PCR protocol, produced the TCRbeta library. MiXCR, applied by TCRdb to the multiplex PCR reads, yields one record per CDR3 protein. Among roughly 140,000 distinct CDR3 sequences listed, 66% were seen once. No cell sorting was done before RNA was extracted from the tissue. The sequencing input was lung tumor tissue. All receptors come from a man aged 55 to 69 with small cell lung cancer.

On this clonotype: The germline gene is not matched at one end of the junction; a read error may be the cause. The chain carries TRBV12-3 or TRBV12-4 and TRBJ2-3; the D gene is possibly TRBD2 (5 bases). This CDR3 spans 15 amino acids. CDR3 sequence reads: CASTTVTNLTDTQYF. CDR3 nucleotide sequence: TGCGCCAGCACCACGGTGACTAACTTGACAGATACGCAGTATTTT.

This clonotype was recorded at least ten times. The chain combines TRBV20-1 with TRBJ2-3, with D unresolved. Germline lookup yields CDR1 DFQATT and CDR2 SNEGSKA (reference sequence). CDR3 length equals 11 residues. V was pared by 5 bases and J by 2 bases, with 5 bases between. CDR3 nucleotide sequence: TGCAGTGCTCGATACACAGATACGCAGTATTTT. It translates to CSARYTDTQYF.

For this clonotype: At one end, the junction sequence differs from germline, possibly due to a read error. This chain connects TRBV20-1 to TRBJ2-2, with D tentatively TRBD1 (5 bases). Germline loops: CDR1 DFQATT, CDR2 SNEGSKA (reference sequence). The CDR3 is made up of 16 amino acids. CDR3 in DNA: TGCGGTGCTAGAGAGTTCCCCAGGGCTGCCACCGGGGAGCTGTTTTTT. This translates into CGAREFPRAATGELFF.

As regards this clonotype: A much larger clone differs from this one at a single base, so this may be a read error. The chain recombines TRBV6-5 with TRBJ2-5, with D unresolved. CDR1 and CDR2 (germline): MNHEY, SVGAGI. Trimming took off 5 bases at V and 4 bases at J, with 11 bases between the two ends. The CDR3 is 13 residues long. The CDR3 nucleotides read TGTGCCAGCAGTCGGAATCCTGTAGAGACCCAGTACTTC. It encodes CASSRNPVETQYF.

This chain connects TRBV12-3 or TRBV12-4 to TRBJ1-4; 10 bases map to TRBD1. The CDR3 sequence is 15 residues long. Trimming took 5 bases from V and 6 from J; bases not matched to a gene: 6. CDR3 coding DNA: TGTGCCAGCAGTATTGGGGACAGGGGATATGAAAAACTGTTTTTT. Its protein product is CASSIGDRGYEKLFF.

This chain links TRBV4-2 with TRBJ2-3; 7 bases are shared with TRBD2. CDR3 length equals 17 residues. V lost 0 bases, J lost 2 bases, and 8 bases stayed unmatched. Germline V gives CDR1 LGHNA, CDR2 YNFKEQ. The CDR3 sequence is CASSQDRRGLHTDTQYF. The DNA for the CDR3 is TGTGCCAGCAGCCAAGATAGGCGGGGACTACACACAGATACGCAGTATTTT.

Comments on this clonotype: The junction shows a germline mismatch at one end, possibly a read error. The chain couples TRBV11-2 to TRBJ1-2; 12 bases map to TRBD1. Germline loops: CDR1 SGHAT, CDR2 FQNNGV. CDR3 length: 16 amino acids. The DNA of the CDR3 is TGCCCCAGCAGCTTAGCCGGGACAGGGGGCAAAGGTGGCTACACCTTC. It specifies CPSSLAGTGGKGGYTF.

This clonotype was seen a single time. Possible read error: a much larger clone is one base away. The V call is TRBV6-5, the J call TRBJ2-2; D is unresolved. CDR1 and CDR2 from the germline V gene are MNHEY and SVGAGI. CDR3 size: 14 residues. The CDR3 region has the DNA TGTGTCAGCAGTTACTCGTTCGTCGCCGGGGAGCTGTTTTTT. Amino acids: CVSSYSFVAGELFF.

This clonotype was picked up many times. The gene calls are TRBV29-1 and TRBJ2-3, with 8 bases fitting TRBD2. Germline CDR1 reads SQVTM; CDR2 reads ANQGSEA. Germline trimming cut 1 base from V and 6 bases from J; bases unmatched to any gene: 9. The CDR3 length is 15 residues. The CDR3 sequence: CSVEAQREGLDTQYF. Written as DNA, the CDR3 is TGCAGCGTTGAAGCTCAACGGGAGGGCCTCGATACGCAGTATTTT.

V and J are TRBV12-3 or TRBV12-4 and TRBJ1-1, with D unresolved. Deletions cut 3 bases from V and 8 bases from J, with 13 bases between. The CDR3 is 13 amino acids. The CDR3 DNA reads as TGTGCCAGCAGTTTTAATGCGGATTCCGAAGCTTTCTTT. Protein sequence: CASSFNADSEAFF.

CDR3 sequence: CASSPVRNNQPQHF. The CDR3 DNA sequence: TGCGCCAGCAGCCCAGTAAGGAACAATCAGCCCCAGCATTTT. V is TRBV4-1 and J is TRBJ1-5; D is ambiguous. The germline V and J ends were trimmed by 4 bases and 3 bases, with 10 bases remaining between them. Germline V lookup: CDR1 MGHRA, CDR2 YSYEKL. The CDR3 has 14 amino acids.

About this clonotype itself: Since a much larger clone is just one base distant, this may be a read error. This chain links TRBV6-6 with TRBJ2-5; no definite D call. This CDR3 has 16 amino acids. Germline V gene lookup returns CDR1 MNHNY and CDR2 SVGAGI (reference sequence). V lost 7 bases and J lost 2, with 20 bases in between. DNA of the CDR3: TGTGCCAGCAATTCCCCTTGGTTTGCGAGTCAAGAGACCCAGTACTTC. Its translation is CASNSPWFASQETQYF.

V and J are TRBV2 and TRBJ2-1; perhaps TRBD2 as D (5 bases). This CDR3 region has 15 residues. Trimming took off 2 bases at V and 5 bases at J, with 13 bases between the two ends. Germline V gives CDR1 SNHLY, CDR2 FYNNEI. The CDR3 nucleotides read TGTGCCAGCAGTGAATTGGGAGCCGGACACAATGAGCAGTTCTTC. Amino acid sequence: CASSELGAGHNEQFF.

This clonotype has ten or more counts. The rearrangement links TRBV6-5 to TRBJ1-2; D may be TRBD1 (5 bases). Germline V gene sequence: CDR1 MNHEY, CDR2 SVGAGI. The V and J ends lost 2 bases and 8 bases respectively, with 9 bases between them. The CDR3 runs to 12 residues. CDR3 sequence reads: CASSYKGLGYTF. DNA for the CDR3: TGTGCCAGCAGTTACAAGGGGCTCGGCTACACCTTC.

As concerns this clonotype: Being one base from a much bigger clone, this may be a read error. This chain links TRBV5-8 with TRBJ2-7; no definite D call. Germline-derived CDR1 and CDR2 are SGHTS and YDEGEE. CDR3 length: 12 amino acids. The CDR3 DNA sequence: TGTGCCAGCAGATTGGGGTTTTACGAGCAGTACTTC. This translates into CASRLGFYEQYF.

In its sample, this clonotype was seen many times. The chain combines TRBV11-2 with TRBJ2-3; TRBD1 might be the D (5 bases). V lost 1 base, J lost 6 bases, and 11 bases lay in between. Germline V gene lookup returns CDR1 SGHAT and CDR2 FQNNGV. The CDR3 spans 14 residues. This CDR3 is CASSLAGRVDTQYF. The CDR3, as DNA: TGTGCCAGCAGCTTAGCAGGCAGGGTGGATACGCAGTATTTT.

Concerning this clonotype: A read error may explain this, as a much larger clone is one base away. The CDR3 region has the DNA TGTGCCAGCAGCTCCATAGAGGGAGGGTATGGCTACACCTTC. This sequence encodes CASSSIEGGYGYTF. The chain couples TRBV5-4 to TRBJ1-2; D not resolved. There are 14 residues in the CDR3. CDR1 and CDR2 (germline): SGHNT, YYREEE (reference sequence). V gave up 3 bases and J gave up 5 bases, with 14 bases separating them.

This clonotype was picked up many times. The chain links TRBV29-1 to TRBJ2-1, with TRBD2 matching over 7 bases. The CDR3 spans 15 residues. Germline V CDR1 and CDR2: SQVTM, ANQGSEA. The trim removed 8 bases at V and 2 bases at J, leaving 12 bases unmatched. Here the CDR3 reads CSPLVASGAYNEQFF. The DNA of the CDR3 is TGCAGCCCCTTGGTTGCTAGCGGTGCCTACAATGAGCAGTTCTTC.